The next 26 T cell receptor beta chains were all read from a single sample in a study of blood T cell repertoires in COVID-19. Libraries were prepared by immunoSEQ multiplex PCR; TCRdb keeps only in-frame clonotypes and omits some of them. The sample includes some 200,000 clones, around 90% of them seen just once. The sequencing input was peripheral blood. These receptor sequences come from a man aged 60 to 75 with active or convalescent COVID-19.

This clone was counted between two and nine times. The chain uses TRBV2 and TRBJ2-5; 11 bases map to TRBD2. Per germline, CDR1 SNHLY and CDR2 FYNNEI. The CDR3 is 15 amino acids. The trim removed 2 bases at V and 3 bases at J, leaving 2 bases unmatched. In DNA form, the CDR3 reads TGTGCCAGCAGTGAAATGACTAGCGGGGAAGAGACCCAGTACTTC. Translating it yields CASSEMTSGEETQYF.

This sequence joins TRBV4-1 and TRBJ2-7, with a possible D match to TRBD1 (5 bases). This CDR3 has 13 residues. The V gene's germline CDR1 is MGHRA and CDR2 YSYEKL. V shed 4 bases and J shed 3 bases, with 10 bases lying between them. CDR3 residues: CASSPDQGYEQYF. CDR3 sequence (DNA): TGCGCCAGCAGCCCAGACCAGGGCTACGAGCAGTACTTC.

V usage is TRBV18 and J usage is TRBJ1-1, with 9 bases identical to TRBD1. Germline assignment: CDR1 KGHSH and CDR2 LQKENI. J gave up 0 bases and V 4 bases, and 3 bases lay outside the gene matches. The CDR3 length is 15 residues. The CDR3 DNA follows: TGTGCCAGCTCACAGGGACAGGGTCTGAACACTGAAGCTTTCTTT. It specifies CASSQGQGLNTEAFF.

Concerning this clone itself: Germline is not matched at one junction end, which may reflect a read error. This chain links TRBV20-1 with TRBJ2-7; D is ambiguous. CDR1 is DFQATT, CDR2 SNEGSKA, per germline (reference sequence). This CDR3 comprises 11 residues. CDR3 amino acids: CSASAPGGIIF. For the CDR3, the DNA is TGCAGTGCCAGCGCCCCCGGCGGAATAATTTTC.

The genes are TRBV30 and TRBJ1-4; 7 bases match TRBD1. The length of the CDR3 is 13 residues. Germline CDR1 is GTSNPN and CDR2 is SVGIG (reference sequence). The ends lost 3 bases at V and 14 bases at J; junction bases unmatched: 12. Written as DNA, the CDR3 is TGTGCCTGGAGACCACCGGGACAGTTTTTTCTGTTTTTT. This codes for CAWRPPGQFFLFF.

The chain couples TRBV4-2 to TRBJ1-1; the match to TRBD1 covers 10 bases. J was trimmed by 6 bases and V by 4 bases; bases with no gene match: 11. CDR3 length equals 16 residues. Germline V lookup: CDR1 LGHNA, CDR2 YNFKEQ. The CDR3 DNA is TGTGCCAGCAGCCCGCCCCCGGGACAGGGGCTTTCTGAAGCTTTCTTT. This encodes CASSPPPGQGLSEAFF.

The chain employs TRBV4-1 and TRBJ1-1, with D maybe TRBD1 (6 bases). Trimming cost V 4 bases and J 0 bases, with 18 bases left between them. Germline values: CDR1 MGHRA, CDR2 YSYEKL. This CDR3 has 17 amino acids. The CDR3 is CASSPGRGSLMNTEAFF. The CDR3 region has the DNA TGCGCCAGCAGCCCCGGGAGGGGGTCCTTAATGAACACTGAAGCTTTCTTT.

This chain's CDR3 is CASSDRGGRAYEQYF. Written as DNA, the CDR3 is TGTGCCAGTAGTGACAGGGGAGGTAGGGCCTACGAGCAGTACTTC. The V call is TRBV19, the J call TRBJ2-7, with 8 bases fitting TRBD1. The junction had 8 bases not matched to a gene; V was cut back by 5 bases and J by 2 bases. Per the germline V gene, CDR1 is LNHDA and CDR2 is SQIVND (reference sequence). The CDR3 extends over 15 amino acids.

V usage is TRBV11-3 and J usage is TRBJ2-3; 9 bases agree with TRBD1. This CDR3 region has 14 residues. Trimming took 5 bases from V and 5 from J; bases not matched to a gene: 5. Germline V gene data show CDR1 as SGHNT and CDR2 as YENEEA. Here the CDR3 DNA reads TGTGCCAGCAGCCGGGACAGGGATCGAGATACGCAGTATTTT. Its translation: CASSRDRDRDTQYF.

V gene TRBV18 combines with J gene TRBJ1-4, with D unresolved. The V and J ends lost 3 bases and 3 bases respectively, with 17 bases between them. The CDR3 has 17 amino acids. Germline V lookup: CDR1 KGHSH, CDR2 LQKENI. This chain's CDR3 is CASSPRGPERANEKLFF. DNA for the CDR3: TGTGCCAGCTCACCTCGTGGTCCAGAGCGGGCTAATGAAAAACTGTTTTTT.

This chain uses TRBV15 with TRBJ1-2, with D perhaps matching TRBD1 (6 bases). Per germline, CDR1 LNHNV and CDR2 YYDKDF (reference sequence). Deletions cut 5 bases from V and 2 bases from J, with 15 bases between. This CDR3 has 15 residues. The CDR3 here is CATSANRAENYGYTF. CDR3 DNA: TGTGCCACCAGCGCCAACAGGGCCGAAAACTATGGCTACACCTTC.

This clone was counted a single time. The rearrangement joins TRBV6-6 to TRBJ1-2; D is possibly TRBD1 (5 bases). Germline V gene sequence: CDR1 MNHNY, CDR2 SVGAGI (reference sequence). V was pared by 7 bases and J by 4 bases, with 13 bases between. This CDR3 region has 13 residues. The DNA for the CDR3 is TGTGCCAGCACCCGTGGGACTTCCTATGGCTACACCTTC. Amino acid sequence: CASTRGTSYGYTF.

This clone turned up a few times. The chain recombines TRBV4-2 with TRBJ1-3, with D hard to call. The CDR3 loop spans 18 amino acids. Germline values: CDR1 LGHNA, CDR2 YNFKEQ. V was shortened by 0 bases and J by 0 bases, with 15 bases between the two germline ends. CDR3 sequence reads: CASSQDGVASSSGNTIYF. For the CDR3, the DNA is TGTGCCAGCAGCCAAGACGGGGTGGCTTCGAGCTCTGGAAACACCATATATTTT.

The chain links TRBV7-2 to TRBJ2-7, with 7 nucleotides matching TRBD1. CDR1 and CDR2 from the germline V gene are SGHTA and FQGNSA. CDR3 size: 15 residues. V trimming: 2 bases; J trimming: 5 bases; junction bases outside the gene matches: 9. CDR3 in DNA: TGTGCCAGCAGCTTAAAGGGGGCCACCTTCCACGAGCAGTACTTC. It is translated as CASSLKGATFHEQYF.

J is TRBJ1-1 and V is TRBV7-3; 11 bases are shared with TRBD1. Trimming cost V 3 bases and J 4 bases; bases outside gene matches: 1. The germline V gene has CDR1 SGHTA and CDR2 FQGTGA. The CDR3 contains 14 residues. In DNA, the CDR3 is TGTGCCAGCAGCTTCGGGACAGGGGGCACTGAAGCTTTCTTT. Protein sequence: CASSFGTGGTEAFF.

The V call is TRBV7-2, the J call TRBJ2-5; tentative D call: TRBD2 (7 bases). This CDR3 is 15 amino acids long. Deletions cut 5 bases from V and 1 base from J, with 14 bases between. Germline V CDR1 and CDR2: SGHTA, FQGNSA. The CDR3 DNA is TGTGCCAGCAGCCCCCAGGGGACTATCCAAGAGACCCAGTACTTC. Amino acid sequence: CASSPQGTIQETQYF.

This clone was picked up a small number of times. The chain carries TRBV4-1 and TRBJ1-2, with D possibly matching TRBD1 (6 bases). Germline V gene lookup returns CDR1 MGHRA and CDR2 YSYEKL. V was clipped by 0 bases and J by 3 bases, with 14 bases between them. This CDR3 has 16 amino acids. The CDR3 reads CASSQEWGRMDYGYTF. CDR3 nucleotides: TGCGCCAGCAGCCAAGAATGGGGGCGCATGGACTATGGCTACACCTTC.

This chain's CDR3 is CASSSTGTGEGTQYF. CDR3 nucleotides: TGTGCCAGCAGCTCGACCGGGACAGGTGAAGGGACCCAGTACTTC. The chain employs TRBV11-2 and TRBJ2-5; 8 bases agree with TRBD1. The CDR3 loop spans 15 amino acids. The germline CDR1 and CDR2 sequences are SGHAT and FQNNGV. The ends lost 4 bases at V and 7 bases at J; junction bases unmatched: 11. The variable domain in full, completed from reference TRBV11-2 and TRBJ2-5, reads EAGVAQSPRYKIIEKRQSVAFWCNPISGHATLYWYQQILGQGPKLLIQFQNNGVVDDSQLPKDRFSAERLKGVDSTLKIQPAKLEDSAVYLCASSSTGTGEGTQYFGPGTRLLVL.

The rearrangement links TRBV6-2 or TRBV6-3 to TRBJ2-7; 7 bases fit TRBD1. After removal of 0 bases from V and 4 bases from J, the junction contained 18 bases not matched to a gene. This CDR3 has 19 amino acids. CDR1 and CDR2 from the germline V gene are MNHEY and SVGEGT. The CDR3 DNA reads as TGTGCCAGCAGTTACTCGATAGGACCCGGACAGGACATTACTTACGAGCAGTACTTC. Encoded protein: CASSYSIGPGQDITYEQYF.

V is TRBV5-6 and J is TRBJ2-1, with TRBD2 identical over 10 bases. The CDR3 has 19 residues. Losses at the gene ends were 0 bases for V and 0 bases for J; bases not matched to a gene: 9. Germline CDR1 and CDR2: SGHDT and YYEEEE. This chain's CDR3 is CASSLDLSGGPSSYNEQFF. CDR3 sequence (DNA): TGTGCCAGCAGCTTGGATCTTAGCGGGGGGCCGAGCTCCTACAATGAGCAGTTCTTC. Using reference TRBV5-6 and TRBJ2-1 for the parts outside the CDR3, the full variable domain is DAGVTQSPTHLIKTRGQQVTLRCSPKSGHDTVSWYQQALGQGPQFIFQYYEEEERQRGNFPDRFSGHQFPNYSSELNVNALLLGDSALYLCASSLDLSGGPSSYNEQFFGPGTRLTVL.

The rearrangement joins TRBV7-6 to TRBJ1-3; no firm D call. CDR1 is SGHVS and CDR2 is FNYEAQ in the germline V gene. Trimming stripped 5 bases from V and 2 bases from J, with 13 bases between. There are 15 residues in the CDR3. CDR3 nucleotides: TGTGCCAGCAGCCCAGAGACGAGGGCTGGAAACACCATATATTTT. Protein product: CASSPETRAGNTIYF. The variable domain in full, with the rest retrieved from reference TRBV7-6 and TRBJ1-3, is GAGVSQSPRYKVTKRGQDVALRCDPISGHVSLYWYRQALGQGPEFLTYFNYEAQQDKSGLPNDRFSAERPEGSISTLTIQRTEQRDSAMYRCASSPETRAGNTIYFGEGSWLTVV.

The chain couples TRBV9 to TRBJ1-2; 8 bases agree with TRBD1. The junction had 10 bases not matched to a gene; V was cut back by 4 bases and J by 2 bases. CDR3 length: 16 residues. The germline CDR1 and CDR2 sequences are SGDLS and YYNGEE. CDR3 residues: CASSPRDRRSNYGYTF. The CDR3 coding sequence is TGTGCCAGCAGCCCCCGGGACAGGCGAAGCAACTATGGCTACACCTTC.

This clone turned up a few times. The chain is built from TRBV6-5 and TRBJ1-1; perhaps TRBD1 as D (5 bases). V was clipped by 0 bases and J by 11 bases, with 16 bases between them. Germline CDR1 MNHEY, CDR2 SVGAGI. There are 14 residues in the CDR3. The CDR3: CASSYSTSGTVAFF. As DNA, the CDR3 is TGTGCCAGCAGTTACTCGACGTCAGGGACTGTTGCTTTCTTT.

The gene calls are TRBV3-1 (or the pseudogene TRBV3-2) and TRBJ1-2; 10 bases line up with TRBD1. CDR1 and CDR2 from the germline V gene are LGHDT and YNNKEL (reference sequence). The V and J ends lost 0 bases and 5 bases, in that order; junction bases with no gene match: 12. The length of the CDR3 is 18 residues. The CDR3 protein is CASSQEVGDRGGRYGYTF. The CDR3 bases are TGTGCCAGCAGCCAAGAAGTCGGGGACAGGGGAGGAAGGTATGGCTACACCTTC.

The genes are TRBV6-5 and TRBJ2-2, with D possibly being TRBD1 (6 bases). Germline V lookup: CDR1 MNHEY, CDR2 SVGAGI. This CDR3 spans 16 amino acids. V shed 0 bases and J shed 4 bases, with 12 bases lying between them. CDR3 nucleotides: TGTGCCAGCAGTTACTCTGGGGGCGCGAGCACCGGGGAGCTGTTTTTT. Encoded protein: CASSYSGGASTGELFF.

Points on this clone: One end of the junction does not line up with germline, which may come from a read error. The genes are TRBV5-1 and TRBJ2-2; 10 bases fit TRBD2. The germline gives CDR1 SGHRS, CDR2 YFSETQ. The CDR3 has 15 amino acids. The CDR3 sequence: CASSWGLANTGELFF. The CDR3 DNA is TGCGCCAGCAGCTGGGGACTAGCGAATACCGGGGAGCTGTTTTTT. Looking up the rest from reference TRBV5-1 and TRBJ2-2 gives the full variable domain: KAGVTQTPRYLIKTRGQQVTLSCSPISGHRSVSWYQQTPGQGLQFLFEYFSETQRNKGNFPGRFSGRQFSNSRSEMNVSTLELGDSALYLCASSWGLANTGELFFGEGSRLTVL.